Listed below are T cell receptor beta chains from one sample, sequenced in a study of untreated major depressive disorder. The data were produced by immunoSEQ multiplex PCR, yet TCRdb's version contains in-frame clones alone and is incomplete. The sample has some 13,000 clones, about 93% seen once. What was sequenced was CD4+ T cells from PBMCs. The source is a man under 40 with major depressive disorder. Both conserved end residues are part of each CDR3. Each record gives: CDR3 protein, CDR3 DNA, J gene, D gene, clone size, V gene. A D gene is named only where the DNA matches it firmly. A clone size is listed for some rows: how often the clone was seen (once, few, many), or a class if it is expanded.

CASSYSGGNQPQHF	TGTGCCAGCAGTTATTCCGGTGGCAATCAGCCCCAGCATTTT	TRBJ1-5	-	few	TRBV6-5
CSVKDRVNHEQFF	TGCAGCGTAAAGGACAGGGTTAACCATGAGCAGTTCTTC	TRBJ2-1	TRBD1	-	TRBV29-1
CASSKARDKQFF	TGTGCCAGCAGCAAAGCGCGGGATAAGCAGTTCTTC	TRBJ2-1	-	-	TRBV21-1
CASSLEENSPLHF	TGTGCCAGCAGCTTAGAGGAGAATTCACCCCTCCACTTT	TRBJ1-6	-	-	TRBV7-6
CASSLSARGQSGYTF	TGTGCCAGCAGTTTATCCGCCAGGGGGCAGAGTGGCTACACCTTC	TRBJ1-2	TRBD1	-	TRBV28
CASSSPGQGGEQYF	TGTGCCAGCAGTTCGCCGGGACAGGGGGGCGAGCAGTACTTC	TRBJ2-7	TRBD1	-	TRBV28
CASSSRSGQGYNEQFF	TGTGCCAGCAGCTCCCGCTCGGGACAGGGCTACAATGAGCAGTTCTTC	TRBJ2-1	TRBD1	-	TRBV28
CASSVGLARGTDTQYF	TGTGCCAGCAGTGTTGGACTAGCGCGGGGCACAGATACGCAGTATTTT	TRBJ2-3	TRBD2	once	TRBV2
CASSSPAGEQYF	TGTGCCAGCAGCTCCCCGGCGGGCGAGCAGTACTTC	TRBJ2-7	-	-	TRBV5-4
CASSLGQGAGNTIYF	TGTGCCAGCAGCTTGGGGCAGGGGGCTGGAAACACCATATATTTT	TRBJ1-3	TRBD1	once	TRBV5-4
CASSPTGTGGREQYF	TGTGCCAGCAGTCCCACCGGGACAGGGGGTCGGGAGCAGTACTTC	TRBJ2-7	TRBD1	once	TRBV27
CASSRDRGRYNSPLHF	TGTGCCAGCAGTCGGGACAGGGGACGTTATAATTCACCCCTCCACTTT	TRBJ1-6	TRBD1	-	TRBV5-4
CASSLGDRVPGELFF	TGTGCCAGCAGTTTAGGGGACAGGGTCCCCGGGGAGCTGTTTTTT	TRBJ2-2	TRBD1	-	TRBV6-5
CASSLTTALNTEAFF	TGCGCCAGCAGCTTGACGACAGCCCTGAACACTGAAGCTTTCTTT	TRBJ1-1	-	-	TRBV5-1
CASSQQGTGELFF	TGTGCCAGCAGCCAGCAGGGCACCGGGGAGCTGTTTTTT	TRBJ2-2	-	-	TRBV7-8
CASSPGGGQPQHF	TGCGCCAGCAGCCCAGGGGGCGGGCAGCCCCAGCATTTT	TRBJ1-5	TRBD1	-	TRBV5-1
CASSPGLAGYEQYF	TGTGCCAGCAGTCCGGGACTAGCGGGCTACGAGCAGTACTTC	TRBJ2-7	TRBD2	-	TRBV27
CASSSDREQFF	TGTGCCAGCAGCTCCGATCGTGAGCAGTTCTTC	TRBJ2-1	-	-	TRBV11-3
CASSLTPGNRENTIYF	TGCGCCAGCAGCTTGACCCCCGGGAATCGGGAAAACACCATATATTTT	TRBJ1-3	-	-	TRBV5-1
CASQGPSGSEAFF	TGCGCCAGCCAAGGACCGTCAGGCTCTGAAGCTTTCTTT	TRBJ1-1	-	-	TRBV5-1
CASSELQGFSEAFF	TGTGCCAGCAGTGAATTACAGGGGTTTTCTGAAGCTTTCTTT	TRBJ1-1	TRBD1	-	TRBV6-1
CASSLPTDTQYF	TGTGCCAGCAGCTTACCCACAGATACGCAGTATTTT	TRBJ2-3	-	-	TRBV5-4
CASSTGLAAGTQYF	TGTGCCAGCAGCACCGGACTAGCGGCAGGGACCCAGTACTTC	TRBJ2-5	TRBD2	-	TRBV7-9
CASSITVSTEAFF	TGTGCCAGTAGTATAACAGTTAGCACTGAAGCTTTCTTT	TRBJ1-1	-	-	TRBV19
CAWSHPPRRLYEQYF	TGTGCCTGGAGTCACCCTCCCAGACGGTTATACGAGCAGTACTTC	TRBJ2-7	-	-	TRBV30
CASSYWRQGDSPLHF	TGTGCCAGCAGTTACTGGCGACAGGGAGATTCACCCCTCCACTTT	TRBJ1-6	TRBD1	-	TRBV6-5
CASSLGSGYGYTF	TGTGCCAGCAGCTTAGGATCGGGCTATGGCTACACCTTC	TRBJ1-2	-	-	TRBV7-9
CASSVTGTSGKKFF	TGTGCCAGCAGTGTTACCGGGACTAGCGGCAAAAAGTTCTTC	TRBJ2-1	TRBD2	-	TRBV25-1
CASSQRGGRLTGELFF	TGTGCCAGCAGTCAGCGGGGGGGCCGATTAACCGGGGAGCTGTTTTTT	TRBJ2-2	TRBD2	-	TRBV2
CASSPRTQETQYF	TGTGCCAGCTCACCGCGGACACAAGAGACCCAGTACTTC	TRBJ2-5	-	-	TRBV18
CSVPGQVWTEAFF	TGCAGCGTGCCGGGACAGGTCTGGACTGAAGCTTTCTTT	TRBJ1-1	TRBD1	-	TRBV29-1
CASSTGQGQPQHF	TGCGCCAGCAGCACCGGACAGGGTCAGCCCCAGCATTTT	TRBJ1-5	TRBD1	-	TRBV5-1
CASGPIISGLLPHGYTF	TGTGCTAGTGGTCCGATTATTTCCGGGTTACTGCCCCATGGCTACACCTTC	TRBJ1-2	-	-	TRBV12-5
CASSGSGPQHF	TGTGCCAGCAGCGGAAGTGGGCCCCAGCATTTT	TRBJ1-5	-	-	TRBV9
CASSLGLNNEQFF	TGCGCCAGCAGCTTGGGACTGAACAATGAGCAGTTCTTC	TRBJ2-1	-	-	TRBV5-1
CASSQGPGGNSNQPQHF	TGCGCCAGCAGCCAAGGGCCGGGTGGAAATAGCAATCAGCCCCAGCATTTT	TRBJ1-5	-	-	TRBV4-1
CASSETEVTEAFF	TGTGCCAGCAGTGAAACGGAGGTGACTGAAGCTTTCTTT	TRBJ1-1	-	-	TRBV2
CASQRRDRGSPLHF	TGTGCCAGTCAAAGGCGAGACAGAGGTTCACCCCTCCACTTT	TRBJ1-6	-	-	TRBV19
CAGKPRGGVETQYF	TGTGCTGGAAAGCCTAGAGGGGGGGTAGAGACCCAGTACTTC	TRBJ2-5	-	-	TRBV30
CASSPEYEQYF	TGTGCCAGCAGTCCCGAATACGAGCAGTACTTC	TRBJ2-7	-	-	TRBV6-6
CASSPGQGPYEQYF	TGTGCCAGCAGCCCGGGACAGGGACCCTACGAGCAGTACTTC	TRBJ2-7	TRBD1	-	TRBV28
CASSDPRAGATDTQYF	TGTGCCAGCAGTGACCCGAGGGCCGGGGCCACAGATACGCAGTATTTT	TRBJ2-3	-	-	TRBV2
CASSLPSGIETQYF	TGTGCCAGCAGCTTGCCCAGCGGGATCGAGACCCAGTACTTC	TRBJ2-5	TRBD2	once	TRBV5-4
CASSQDRDSSYGYTF	TGCGCCAGCAGCCAAGATAGGGACAGCTCCTATGGCTACACCTTC	TRBJ1-2	TRBD1	-	TRBV4-1
CATDRGAVGYTF	TGTGCCACAGATCGGGGGGCTGTTGGCTACACCTTC	TRBJ1-2	-	-	TRBV19
CASSSPGPRTSYEQYF	TGTGCCAGCAGCTCGCCGGGACCCCGGACCTCCTACGAGCAGTACTTC	TRBJ2-7	-	once	TRBV7-3
CASSLLTGAAGELFF	TGCGCCAGCAGCCTACTCACAGGGGCGGCCGGGGAGCTGTTTTTT	TRBJ2-2	TRBD1	-	TRBV5-1
CASSSAGTGSANYGYTF	TGCGCCAGCAGCTCCGCAGGGACAGGTTCGGCTAACTATGGCTACACCTTC	TRBJ1-2	TRBD1	-	TRBV5-1
CASSSTPGGEQYF	TGTGCCAGCAGCTCTACTCCGGGAGGCGAGCAGTACTTC	TRBJ2-7	TRBD2	-	TRBV7-2
CASSLAGTNQPQHF	TGTGCCAGCAGCTTGGCGGGGACTAATCAGCCCCAGCATTTT	TRBJ1-5	-	-	TRBV5-4
CASSPRGLTGNTIYF	TGTGCCAGCAGCCCCAGGGGGCTCACTGGAAACACCATATATTTT	TRBJ1-3	TRBD1	-	TRBV6-5